Here is one T cell receptor beta chain with its context. The data are from a study of blood T cell repertoires in COVID-19. With V trimmed by 1 base and J by 5 bases, 10 bases remained unmatched. CDR1 and CDR2 (germline): LNHDA, SQIVND (reference sequence). CDR3 size: 16 residues. Under the authors' procedure: Nucleated cell number was recorded as an estimate derived from reference gene primer amplification. TCRdb's table, derived via immunoSEQ multiplex PCR, lists solely in-frame clones and lacks some. Clone size and V and J calls were adopted from that table, with D and trimming inferred from the DNA. The sample has more than 85,000 clones, approximately 84% seen once; the top ten hold 4% to 5.5%.

Specimen: peripheral blood. The sequence came from a human donor in a cohort sampled during active COVID-19. The chain links TRBV19 to TRBJ1-1, with 7 bases that match TRBD1. The CDR3 loop is CASSIASAGGNTEAFF. In nucleotides, the CDR3 is TGTGCCAGTAGTATAGCCTCGGCAGGGGGTAATACTGAAGCTTTCTTT.